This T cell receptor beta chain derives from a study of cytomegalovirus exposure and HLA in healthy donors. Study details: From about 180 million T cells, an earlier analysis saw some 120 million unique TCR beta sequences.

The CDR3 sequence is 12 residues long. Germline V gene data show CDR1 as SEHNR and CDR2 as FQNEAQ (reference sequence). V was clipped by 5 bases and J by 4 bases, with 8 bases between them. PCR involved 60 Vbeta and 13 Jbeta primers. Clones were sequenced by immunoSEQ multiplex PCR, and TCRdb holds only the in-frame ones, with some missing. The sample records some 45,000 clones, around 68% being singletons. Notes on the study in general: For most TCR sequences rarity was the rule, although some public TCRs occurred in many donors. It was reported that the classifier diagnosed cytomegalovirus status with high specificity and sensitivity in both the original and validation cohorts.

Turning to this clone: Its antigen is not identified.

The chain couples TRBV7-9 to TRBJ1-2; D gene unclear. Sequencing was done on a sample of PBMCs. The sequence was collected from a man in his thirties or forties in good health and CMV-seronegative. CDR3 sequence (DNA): TGTGCCAGCAGCCCTATTCTCTATGGCTACACCTTC. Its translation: CASSPILYGYTF.